This is a list of T cell receptor beta chains from one sample in a study of blood T cells in healthy people across ages. TCRdb recomputed calls from the 5' RACE reads with MiXCR, one row per CDR3 protein. The sample contains more than 700,000 distinct CDR3 sequences, less than 70% of which appear only once. What was sequenced was blood. The receptor set was obtained from a man older than 75 in good health. Both conserved end residues are part of each CDR3. Each record gives: D gene, clone size, V gene, J gene, CDR3 length, CDR3 DNA, CDR3 protein. D genes are given only for firm matches. Where a row states a size, it is once, few, many or the class of an expanded clone; other rows omit it.

>NA|NA|TRBV2|TRBJ2-4|13
TGTGCCAGCAAGGACGGGCCCCCAAACATTCAGTACTTC
CASKDGPPNIQYF
>TRBD2|NA|TRBV6-6|TRBJ2-1|14
TGTGCCATCCTGGGGACTAGCGGGAACAATGAGCAGTTCTTC
CAILGTSGNNEQFF
>NA|NA|TRBV6-1|TRBJ2-7|15
TGTGCCAGCAGTGAACTCCAGGGGGGAACCTACGAGCAGTACTTC
CASSELQGGTYEQYF
>NA|NA|TRBV29-1|TRBJ1-5|12
TGCAGCGTTGGGGCCGCGGATCAGCCCCAGCATTTT
CSVGAADQPQHF
>TRBD2|NA|TRBV5-1|TRBJ2-7|15
TGCGCCAGCAGCTCGACGTCTAGCGGGCCCTACGAGCAGTACTTC
CASSSTSSGPYEQYF
>TRBD2|NA|TRBV20-1|TRBJ2-5|13
TGCAGCAGACTAGCGGGAGACCAAGAGACCCAGTACTTC
CSRLAGDQETQYF
>TRBD1|NA|TRBV9|TRBJ2-1|17
TGTGCCAGCAGCGCGGTTATCGGACAGGGGGCCCTCAATGAGCAGTTCTTC
CASSAVIGQGALNEQFF
>TRBD1|NA|TRBV10-3|TRBJ2-5|17
TGTGCCATCACCTCCCTGCCCGGGACAGGGGGACCAGAGACCCAGTACTTC
CAITSLPGTGGPETQYF
>TRBD2|NA|TRBV12-3/TRBV12-4|TRBJ2-3|14
TGTGCCAGCAGATTCGAGCGGGAGTCAGATACGCAGTATTTT
CASRFERESDTQYF
>NA|many|TRBV3-1|TRBJ1-2|13
TGTGCCAGCAGCGACGCGGTTATCTATGGCTACACCTTC
CASSDAVIYGYTF
>NA|NA|TRBV20-1|TRBJ2-7|13
TGCAGTGCTAACCCCCAGATAACCTACGAGCAGTACTTC
CSANPQITYEQYF
>NA|NA|TRBV12-3/TRBV12-4|TRBJ1-1|15
TGTGCCAGCAGTTCCCGGGGATCTGCCCCAACTGAAGCTTTCTTT
CASSSRGSAPTEAFF
>TRBD2|NA|TRBV5-1|TRBJ2-1|16
TGCGCCAGCAGCCATCCAGCGGGAGGGCGGGACAATGAGCAGTTCTTC
CASSHPAGGRDNEQFF
>NA|NA|TRBV6-5|TRBJ2-3|14
TGTGCCAGCAGGCAGACGGCTAGCACAGATACGCAGTATTTT
CASRQTASTDTQYF
>TRBD1|NA|TRBV27|TRBJ1-2|17
TGTGCCAGCAGCGAAAACCTTACAGGGGGCCTCGTCTATGGCTACACCTTC
CASSENLTGGLVYGYTF
>NA|NA|TRBV24-1|TRBJ2-3|13
TGTGCCACCAGTGATTCCAGGGGAAGATACGCGTATTTT
CATSDSRGRYAYF
>NA|NA|TRBV11-2|TRBJ2-5|14
TGTGCCAGCAGCTCAAACAGGGGAGGGGAGACCCAGTACTTC
CASSSNRGGETQYF
>NA|NA|TRBV20-1|TRBJ1-4|14
TGCAGTGCTAGATCCATCGTGACTAATGAAAAACTGTTTTTT
CSARSIVTNEKLFF
>NA|NA|TRBV7-8|TRBJ1-4|14
TGTGCCAGCAGCTTGGGTACAACTAATGAAAAACTGTTTTTT
CASSLGTTNEKLFF
>NA|NA|TRBV28|TRBJ1-2|16
TGTGCCAGCAGTTTATATACGAAGGGTTCTAACTATGGCTACACCTTC
CASSLYTKGSNYGYTF
>TRBD2|NA|TRBV24-1|TRBJ2-5|15
TGTGCCACCAGTGATCCTGCAACTAGCGTGGAGACCCAGTACTTC
CATSDPATSVETQYF
>NA|NA|TRBV27|TRBJ2-2|15
TGTGCCAGCAGTTTTGAGGGAGTACGCACCGGGGAGCTGTTTTTT
CASSFEGVRTGELFF
>TRBD1|few|TRBV20-1|TRBJ1-2|16
TGCAGTGCTAGGACCCATGGACAGGGGATTAACTATGGCTACACCTTC
CSARTHGQGINYGYTF
>NA|NA|TRBV6-6|TRBJ1-2|12
TGTGCCAGCAGTACCGACGGCTATGGCTACACCTTC
CASSTDGYGYTF
>TRBD2|few|TRBV12-3/TRBV12-4|TRBJ2-1|16
TGTGCCAGCAGTTTTGCAGGACTAGCGGGAGCCGGTGAGCAGTTCTTC
CASSFAGLAGAGEQFF
>NA|few|TRBV10-3|TRBJ1-2|13
TGTGCCATCAGTAGCGGGACTAACTATGGCTACACCTTC
CAISSGTNYGYTF
>TRBD2|NA|TRBV12-3/TRBV12-4|TRBJ2-1|13
TGTCCCAGCAGCGGGAGTGTAGACAATGAGCAGTTCTTC
CPSSGSVDNEQFF
>NA|NA|TRBV3-1|TRBJ2-1|15
TGTGCCAGCAGCCTCGACAGTAGCTCCTACAATGAGCAGTTCTTC
CASSLDSSSYNEQFF
>TRBD1|few|TRBV10-3|TRBJ2-7|15
TGTGCCATCAGTGAACGCACAGGGGGCGCCTACGAGCAGTACTTC
CAISERTGGAYEQYF
>TRBD1|NA|TRBV6-5|TRBJ1-2|17
TGTGCCAGCAGTTACTCGGCTGGATTAGGGGGCGACTATGGCTACACCTTC
CASSYSAGLGGDYGYTF
>NA|NA|TRBV5-4|TRBJ2-1|12
TGTGCCAGCAGCCCCAACCCGGATGAGCAGTTCTTC
CASSPNPDEQFF
>NA|NA|TRBV4-1|TRBJ2-7|16
TGCGCCAGCAGCCGAGGCGGGGCTCAGGTTTTCTACGAGCAGTACTTC
CASSRGGAQVFYEQYF
>NA|few|TRBV29-1|TRBJ2-1|14
TGCAGCGTGGGCGGCAGGGTGGCCTACAATGAGCAGTTCTTC
CSVGGRVAYNEQFF
>NA|NA|TRBV6-2/TRBV6-3|TRBJ2-2|14
TGTGCCAGCAGAGACAATGGGGACGGTTTAAGGCTGTTTTTT
CASRDNGDGLRLFF
>NA|few|TRBV12-3/TRBV12-4|TRBJ2-1|14
TGTGCCATCAGAGAAGGGGGAAGTAGCGATGAGCAGTTCTTC
CAIREGGSSDEQFF
>TRBD2|NA|TRBV9|TRBJ2-3|15
TGTGCCAGCAGCGTAGGAGCGGGAGGACTAGATACGCAGTATTTT
CASSVGAGGLDTQYF
>TRBD1|NA|TRBV5-1|TRBJ1-1|15
TGCGCCAGCAGCTCGACAGGGCAGGGAGACACTGAAGCTTTCTTT
CASSSTGQGDTEAFF
>TRBD2|NA|TRBV6-6|TRBJ2-5|15
TGTGCCAGCCGCCCTAGCGGGAGGGAGATGGAGACCCAGTACTTC
CASRPSGREMETQYF
>NA|few|TRBV14|TRBJ2-5|17
TGTGCCAGCAGCCGGACCCCAGACGATCAGTTCGGAGAGACCCAGTACTTC
CASSRTPDDQFGETQYF
>TRBD1|NA|TRBV19|TRBJ1-4|14
TGTGCCAGTAGGAGGGACCCACAGGGGGAAAAACTGTTTTTT
CASRRDPQGEKLFF
>NA|NA|TRBV5-1|TRBJ2-3|14
TGCGCCAGCAGCTTGGCCGAGAGAACAGATACGCAGTATTTT
CASSLAERTDTQYF
>TRBD2|NA|TRBV20-1|TRBJ2-7|18
TGCAGTGCTAGGCGATCCCACACACTTAGCGGGACCGCCTACGAGCAGTACTTC
CSARRSHTLSGTAYEQYF
>NA|NA|TRBV5-1|TRBJ2-7|13
TGCGCCAGCAGCGTCGGCCTCCCCTACGAGCAGTACTTC
CASSVGLPYEQYF
>TRBD2|NA|TRBV11-1|TRBJ2-5|16
TGTGCCAGCCGGAGGGCACCGGGACTAGCGGACAATGAGCAGTACTTC
CASRRAPGLADNEQYF
>TRBD2|once|TRBV13|TRBJ2-5|15
TGTACCAGCAGCTCGGGAGGACGTTCCGGAGAGACCCAGTACTTC
CTSSSGGRSGETQYF
>TRBD2|NA|TRBV4-2|TRBJ2-5|17
TGTGCCAGCAGCCAAGATGGGCCTAGCGGGAGGGAAAAGACCCAGTACTTC
CASSQDGPSGREKTQYF
>NA|few|TRBV9|TRBJ2-5|17
TGTGCCAGCAGCCCCAGGGCTTCTCTCGGGACACAAGAGACCCAGTACTTC
CASSPRASLGTQETQYF
>NA|NA|TRBV9|TRBJ2-5|14
TGTGCCAGCAGCGTAACAGGTCTCCAAGAGACCCAGTACTTC
CASSVTGLQETQYF
>NA|few|TRBV3-1|TRBJ1-4|14
TGTGCCAGCAGCCAAGACGCCGGTAATGAAAAACTGTTTTTT
CASSQDAGNEKLFF
>NA|NA|TRBV28|TRBJ1-2|15
TGTGCCAGCAGTTCCGTCTCGGGAATTAGCTATGACTACACCTTC
CASSSVSGISYDYTF
>NA|once|TRBV27|TRBJ2-3|14
TGTGCCAGCCAACCCGACATTTTCACAGATACGCAGTATTTT
CASQPDIFTDTQYF
>TRBD1|few|TRBV12-3/TRBV12-4|TRBJ1-2|14
TGTGCCAGCAGTGCGACAGGGATTAGTGGCGGCTACACCTTC
CASSATGISGGYTF
>NA|few|TRBV2|TRBJ2-1|10
TGTGCCACATTGGGGGGTGAGCAGTTCTTC
CATLGGEQFF
>NA|NA|TRBV18|TRBJ1-2|14
TGTGCCAGCTCACCGAAGGACGGGGCTGGCGGCTACACCTTC
CASSPKDGAGGYTF
>NA|NA|TRBV2|TRBJ1-1|14
TGTGCCAGCAGTGAAAGGGGCTACCCCACTGAAGCTTTCTTT
CASSERGYPTEAFF